This T cell receptor (beta chain) was found in a study of Graves' ophthalmopathy and Graves' hyperthyroidism. Pregnant or lactating patients and those with other autoimmune diseases or uncontrolled infections were excluded. Regarding this clonotype: As yet, its antigen is unknown.

General study points: Clonotypes were expanded in thyroid at above 0.001 frequency, and most also appeared in blood.

Germline assignment: CDR1 MNHNS and CDR2 SASEGT. Between the trimmed V and J ends, which lost 4 bases and 8 bases, there was a span of 8 bases. CDR3 length equals 11 residues. Amplified material comprised TCR beta CDR3 regions derived from RNA transcripts. After a first-round RT-PCR with HTBI primers, a second-round multiplex PCR was run. Each CDR3 protein is one row after TCRdb ran MiXCR on the multiplex PCR reads. The table shows hundreds of thousands of distinct CDR3 sequences, with over 20% occurring only once. Sequenced sample: peripheral blood. The J gene is TRBJ1-2, the V gene TRBV6-1, with D unresolved. This receptor was obtained from a woman between 18 and 29 years old with stable Graves' hyperthyroidism. This CDR3 is CASSGTGGYTF. CDR3 nucleotide sequence: TGTGCCAGCAGTGGCACCGGGGGCTACACCTTC.